This TCR beta chain was sequenced during a study of radiotherapy plus CTLA-4 blockade in lung cancer. In the case of this clone: The antigen is undetermined.

Measured with immunoSEQ multiplex PCR; TCRdb has only the in-frame clones, and not every one. The table has about 86,000 clones, less than 90% seen once; the top ten hold 0.82%. This CDR3 comprises 12 residues. The V end was cut by 3 bases, the J end by 8 bases, with 8 bases between. Germline V CDR1 and CDR2: SNHLY, FYNNEI. Points from the study as a whole: In blood, tumor-derived TCR clones expanded after radiotherapy plus ipilimumab.

This specimen was peripheral blood, taken from a patient treated with radiotherapy plus ipilimumab. The gene calls are TRBV2 and TRBJ2-1; the D gene is possibly TRBD1 (6 bases). The TCR comes from a human donor with non-small cell lung cancer who had stable disease on radiotherapy plus ipilimumab. The CDR3 region has the DNA TGTGCCAGCAGTGACAGGGGAGATGAGCAGTTCTTC. Its protein is CASSDRGDEQFF.